A selection of T cell receptor beta chains follows, all from one sample in a study of blood T cell repertoires in COVID-19. TCRdb's table, derived via immunoSEQ multiplex PCR, lists solely in-frame clones and lacks some. Of under 300,000 clones in the sample, roughly 83% are singletons; the top ten hold 12%. The material sequenced was peripheral blood. All receptors derive from a man older than 75 with acute or convalescent COVID-19. Both conserved end residues are part of each CDR3. A row's size may be missing; if present it is once, few, many or a size class.

size: NA; V: TRBV6-5; CDR3: CASGRDGFENTIYF
size: NA; V: TRBV5-1; CDR3: CASSSLTGNTIYF
size: few; V: TRBV5-4; CDR3: CASSAGQGYEQYF
size: NA; V: TRBV2; CDR3: CASRPSGSTDTQYF
size: NA; V: TRBV19; CDR3: CASRESRTQYF
size: NA; V: TRBV6-5; CDR3: CASSSPRGALYEQYF
size: NA; V: TRBV5-6; CDR3: CASSLEGGPYNSPLHF
size: once; V: TRBV27; CDR3: CASSLGDYRGTEAFF
size: NA; V: TRBV3-1/TRBV3-2; CDR3: CASSPWGSGKNEQFF
size: NA; V: TRBV28; CDR3: CASSSTGLAGMSQYF